A selection of T cell receptor beta chains follows, all from one sample in a study of T and B cells in COVID-19 patients. From the multiplex PCR reads, TCRdb called clonotypes with MiXCR, one entry per CDR3 protein. The sample includes around 7,200 distinct CDR3 sequences, approximately 32% of them seen just once. The source material was blood. The receptor set was obtained from a human donor who had recovered from COVID-19. The CDR3 runs from the conserved cysteine through the conserved F or W.

CDR3 protein: CSVEDGRGVRSYEQYF
V gene: TRBV29-1
J gene: TRBJ2-7

CDR3 protein: CASSVGQGGTDTQYF
V gene: TRBV6-1
J gene: TRBJ2-3

CDR3 protein: CATLRGGLETQYF
V gene: TRBV6-1
J gene: TRBJ2-5

CDR3 protein: CASSMSLAGTGELFF
V gene: TRBV19
J gene: TRBJ2-2

CDR3 protein: CASIPSGGAFNEQFF
V gene: TRBV6-2/TRBV6-3
J gene: TRBJ2-1

CDR3 protein: CASSQEVGTGANVLTF
V gene: TRBV4-2
J gene: TRBJ2-6

CDR3 protein: CASSIGRTRIKLFF
V gene: TRBV19
J gene: TRBJ1-4

CDR3 protein: CASSSAGGRETQYF
V gene: TRBV7-6
J gene: TRBJ2-5

CDR3 protein: CASSLAFGDTGELFF
V gene: TRBV5-1
J gene: TRBJ2-2

CDR3 protein: CASSISSASSGNTIYF
V gene: TRBV19
J gene: TRBJ1-3

CDR3 protein: CASSLRGETQYF
V gene: TRBV12-3/TRBV12-4
J gene: TRBJ2-5

CDR3 protein: CASSQTYGELFF
V gene: TRBV6-1
J gene: TRBJ2-2

CDR3 protein: CASSLAANTEAFF
V gene: TRBV11-1
J gene: TRBJ1-1

CDR3 protein: CSARDLGRLFNEKLFF
V gene: TRBV20-1
J gene: TRBJ1-4

CDR3 protein: CASSRLYTSTDTQYF
V gene: TRBV5-4
J gene: TRBJ2-3

CDR3 protein: CASSFVGASADTQYF
V gene: TRBV7-9
J gene: TRBJ2-3

CDR3 protein: CASSYSPGTSGGILAGELFF
V gene: TRBV6-5
J gene: TRBJ2-2

CDR3 protein: CATSLRPTANSPLHF
V gene: TRBV15
J gene: TRBJ1-6

CDR3 protein: CASSQVADGPKEQFF
V gene: TRBV5-1
J gene: TRBJ2-1

CDR3 protein: CATGFLSGGNTGELFF
V gene: TRBV6-5
J gene: TRBJ2-2

CDR3 protein: CASSPRQGAVGETQYF
V gene: TRBV18
J gene: TRBJ2-5

CDR3 protein: CASRDSLVGGEKLFF
V gene: TRBV6-1
J gene: TRBJ1-4

CDR3 protein: CASSPGGAAYNEQFF
V gene: TRBV27
J gene: TRBJ2-1

CDR3 protein: CASSISSGETQYF
V gene: TRBV19
J gene: TRBJ2-5

CDR3 protein: CATSDPLTGSTDTQYF
V gene: TRBV24-1
J gene: TRBJ2-3

CDR3 protein: CASSLPSGGVGEQFF
V gene: TRBV5-4
J gene: TRBJ2-1

CDR3 protein: CASTPLAGHTGELFF
V gene: TRBV19
J gene: TRBJ2-2

CDR3 protein: CSVEPGDGYEQYF
V gene: TRBV29-1
J gene: TRBJ2-7

CDR3 protein: CASSAQETQYF
V gene: TRBV12-3/TRBV12-4
J gene: TRBJ2-5

CDR3 protein: CASSLYGGGRLSGNTIYF
V gene: TRBV7-2
J gene: TRBJ1-3

CDR3 protein: CASSLSLNYGYTF
V gene: TRBV19
J gene: TRBJ1-2

CDR3 protein: CASSLEVGSYEQYF
V gene: TRBV27
J gene: TRBJ2-7

CDR3 protein: CASSAPGQSSDTQYF
V gene: TRBV19
J gene: TRBJ2-3

CDR3 protein: CASSVGGWTGELFF
V gene: TRBV6-5
J gene: TRBJ2-2

CDR3 protein: CAISESPDRIYGYTF
V gene: TRBV10-3
J gene: TRBJ1-2

CDR3 protein: CASSIQLAGTFYNEQFF
V gene: TRBV5-1
J gene: TRBJ2-1

CDR3 protein: CARSLAGDRRLSRKETQYF
V gene: TRBV5-3
J gene: TRBJ2-5

CDR3 protein: CASSSRLAGDYNEQFF
V gene: TRBV7-9
J gene: TRBJ2-1

CDR3 protein: CASSPTSGGEVVVTDTQYF
V gene: TRBV7-6
J gene: TRBJ2-3

CDR3 protein: CSAPGQGGDEQYF
V gene: TRBV29-1
J gene: TRBJ2-7

CDR3 protein: CASRSSGANVLTF
V gene: TRBV14
J gene: TRBJ2-6

CDR3 protein: CASSYGGRGETQYF
V gene: TRBV27
J gene: TRBJ2-5

CDR3 protein: CASSRSGGAGEQFF
V gene: TRBV11-3
J gene: TRBJ2-1

CDR3 protein: CASSLGTSGTKETQYF
V gene: TRBV5-1
J gene: TRBJ2-5

CDR3 protein: CASSRREGRTEAFF
V gene: TRBV5-6
J gene: TRBJ1-1

CDR3 protein: CASSLWVNEQFF
V gene: TRBV5-4
J gene: TRBJ2-1

CDR3 protein: CASSIPSGAFTDTQYF
V gene: TRBV6-5
J gene: TRBJ2-3

CDR3 protein: CASSVTNTGELFF
V gene: TRBV6-6
J gene: TRBJ2-2

CDR3 protein: CASSPYLNTEAFF
V gene: TRBV18
J gene: TRBJ1-1

CDR3 protein: CASRGGVSTDTQCF
V gene: TRBV6-2/TRBV6-3
J gene: TRBJ2-3

CDR3 protein: CSAGTGGETQYF
V gene: TRBV29-1
J gene: TRBJ2-5

CDR3 protein: CASSPLTRYQPQHF
V gene: TRBV19
J gene: TRBJ1-5

CDR3 protein: CASSRYTGQGATNEKPFF
V gene: TRBV18
J gene: TRBJ1-4